These T cell receptor beta chains were read from a single sample in a study of siplizumab effects on memory and regulatory T cells. Repertoires were generated with immunoSEQ multiplex PCR, while TCRdb's copy carries only in-frame clones and drops some. The sample yields under 95,000 clones, 85% to 95% seen once. Sequencing input: non-Treg CD4+ T cells sorted from blood. These receptors came from a human donor in good health. The CDR3 runs from the conserved cysteine through the conserved F or W. Fields, in order: V gene, clone size, D gene, J gene, CDR3 protein, CDR3 DNA. A D gene is named only where the DNA matches it firmly. Clone size appears in some rows only: once, few, many, or a class for an expanded clone.

TRBV6-1	.	TRBD1	TRBJ1-5	CASGRRQGVDQPQHF	TGTGCCAGCGGCCGCCGGCAGGGGGTAGATCAGCCCCAGCATTTT
TRBV7-9	.	.	TRBJ1-1	CASSLAGGRNTEAFF	TGTGCCAGCAGCTTAGCCGGGGGGCGCAACACTGAAGCTTTCTTT
TRBV19	.	.	TRBJ2-5	CASSIEQTGPQYF	TGTGCCAGTAGTATAGAACAGACGGGCCCCCAGTACTTC
TRBV6-6	.	TRBD1	TRBJ1-2	CASSYGGQNYGYTF	TGTGCCAGCAGTTACGGGGGACAGAACTATGGCTACACCTTC
TRBV4-1	.	TRBD1	TRBJ1-2	CASSYRDRWGYTF	TGCGCCAGCAGCTACCGGGACAGGTGGGGCTACACCTTC
TRBV6-5	.	.	TRBJ2-2	CATGVTNTGELFF	TGTGCCACCGGGGTAACGAACACCGGGGAGCTGTTTTTT
TRBV6-1	.	.	TRBJ1-5	CASSEAGTRNQPQHF	TGTGCCAGCAGTGAAGCGGGGACAAGAAATCAGCCCCAGCATTTT
TRBV6-5	.	TRBD1	TRBJ1-4	CASRVTGTNEKLFF	TGTGCCAGCAGGGTGACAGGGACTAATGAAAAACTGTTTTTT
TRBV15	.	TRBD1	TRBJ2-1	CATSRTLGTGYNEQFF	TGTGCCACCAGCAGGACTCTCGGGACAGGGTACAATGAGCAGTTCTTC
TRBV9	.	TRBD2	TRBJ2-1	CASSVGGGPKAEQFF	TGTGCCAGCAGCGTAGGCGGGGGGCCAAAAGCCGAGCAGTTCTTC
TRBV11-2	few	.	TRBJ1-1	CASNLGTMNTEAFF	TGTGCCAGCAACCTTGGGACAATGAACACTGAAGCTTTCTTT
TRBV6-6	.	TRBD2	TRBJ2-1	CASRGTSGRSEQFF	TGTGCCAGCAGAGGGACTAGCGGGAGAAGTGAGCAGTTCTTC
TRBV4-1	.	TRBD1	TRBJ1-1	CASSPPDRDRVTEAFF	TGCGCCAGCAGCCCTCCCGACCGGGACAGGGTAACTGAAGCTTTCTTT
TRBV19	.	.	TRBJ2-7	CASSRKTGPYEQYF	TGTGCCAGTAGTCGGAAGACAGGACCCTACGAGCAGTACTTC